These T cell receptor beta chains were read from a single sample in a study of breast tumors, draining lymph nodes, adjacent tissues. TCRdb re-called the multiplex PCR reads with MiXCR, one entry per CDR3 protein. There are fewer than 200,000 distinct CDR3 sequences in the sample; roughly 30% occur only once, and approximately 4.2% lies in the top ten. Sequencing used axillary lymph node tissue. The receptors come from a female donor with breast cancer. Some clones in this sample may be carry-over from other donors' samples. Each CDR3 is given without its conserved first and last residue.

v_call: TRBV19; cdr3_aa: ASSIEGLIGRMNQPQH
v_call: TRBV6-2/TRBV6-3; cdr3_aa: ASSYPDRDGIWGTDTQY
v_call: TRBV19; cdr3_aa: ASSIGAGQETQY
v_call: TRBV19; cdr3_aa: ASSGDFGANVLT
v_call: TRBV6-5; cdr3_aa: ASRFIGTSGYNEQF
v_call: TRBV12-3/TRBV12-4; cdr3_aa: ASSPPGQTNTEAF
v_call: TRBV2; cdr3_aa: ANSEQQYTYEQY
v_call: TRBV13; cdr3_aa: ASSLWAGGFYEQY
v_call: TRBV6-1; cdr3_aa: ASSEFLGSSNYGYT
v_call: TRBV20-1; cdr3_aa: SARAPGTSGTDTQY
v_call: TRBV6-6; cdr3_aa: ASILDGGAYGYT
v_call: TRBV12-3/TRBV12-4; cdr3_aa: ASSPRQGRGEKLF
v_call: TRBV2; cdr3_aa: ASSESLAGPREQF
v_call: TRBV18; cdr3_aa: ASSPLGTVGNTIY
v_call: TRBV5-4; cdr3_aa: ASTLGGAHNEQF